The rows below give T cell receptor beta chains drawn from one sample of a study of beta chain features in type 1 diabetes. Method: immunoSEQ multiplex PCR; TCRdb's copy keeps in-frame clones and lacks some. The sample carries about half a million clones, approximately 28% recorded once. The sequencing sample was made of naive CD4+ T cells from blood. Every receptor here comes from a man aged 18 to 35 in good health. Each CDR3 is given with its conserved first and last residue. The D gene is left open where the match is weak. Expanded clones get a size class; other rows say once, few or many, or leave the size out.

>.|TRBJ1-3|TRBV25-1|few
TGTGCCAGCAGTGAACCTTTCAGGGGCTCTGGAAACACCATATATTTT
CASSEPFRGSGNTIYF
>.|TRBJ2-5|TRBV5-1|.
TGCGCCAGCAGCTTGGTTGGGGGAGAGACCCAGTACTTC
CASSLVGGETQYF
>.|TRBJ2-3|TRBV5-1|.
TGCGCCAGCAGCGTGCAGGGTGCAGATACGCAGTATTTT
CASSVQGADTQYF
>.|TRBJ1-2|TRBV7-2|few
TGTGCCAGCAGCTTAAGGGGCAGCTCCAACTATGGCTACACCTTC
CASSLRGSSNYGYTF
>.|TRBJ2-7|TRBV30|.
TGTGCCTGGGCGGGTGGCCCCTACGAGCAGTACTTC
CAWAGGPYEQYF
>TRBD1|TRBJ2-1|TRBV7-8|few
TGTGCCAGCAGCTTAGCGGACAGGAATGAGCAGTTCTTC
CASSLADRNEQFF
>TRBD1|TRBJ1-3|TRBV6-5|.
TGTGCCAGCACACCGGGACAGTTAGCAAGAAACACCATATATTTT
CASTPGQLARNTIYF
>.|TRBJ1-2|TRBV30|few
TGTGCCTGGAGTGTACGAGCAGGTGGCTACACCTTC
CAWSVRAGGYTF
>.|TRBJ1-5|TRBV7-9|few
TGTGCCAGCAGAAATTCAGGATACAATCAGCCCCAGCATTTT
CASRNSGYNQPQHF
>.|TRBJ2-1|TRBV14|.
TGTGCCAGCAGCCAAGTAGTATACAATGAGCAGTTCTTC
CASSQVVYNEQFF
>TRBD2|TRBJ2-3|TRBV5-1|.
TGCGCCAGCAGCTTGGACCTAGCGGGAGTATTGACAGATACGCAGTATTTT
CASSLDLAGVLTDTQYF
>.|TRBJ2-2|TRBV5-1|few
TGCGCCAGCAGCTACGGGACCACACACACCGGGGAGCTGTTTTTT
CASSYGTTHTGELFF
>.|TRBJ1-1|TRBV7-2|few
TGTGCCAGCAGCTTCTACCTGGGGGCTGAAGCTTTCTTT
CASSFYLGAEAFF
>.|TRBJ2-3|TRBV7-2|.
TGTGCCAGCAGCTATACAGGGCCAGGAGATACGCAGTATTTT
CASSYTGPGDTQYF
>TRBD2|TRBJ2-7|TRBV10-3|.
TGTGCCATCAGTGAGTCGAGGACTAGCGGGAGGTACGAGCAGTACTTC
CAISESRTSGRYEQYF
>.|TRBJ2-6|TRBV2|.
TGTGCCAGCAGTCAGGACACAGCCTCTGGGGCCAACGTCCTGACTTTC
CASSQDTASGANVLTF
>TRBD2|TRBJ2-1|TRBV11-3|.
TGTGCCAGCAGCCGGACTAGCGGAGAGCAGTTCTTC
CASSRTSGEQFF
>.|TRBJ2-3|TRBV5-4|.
TGTGCCAGCACCACCGCGGGCGGCAGCACAGATACGCAGTATTTT
CASTTAGGSTDTQYF
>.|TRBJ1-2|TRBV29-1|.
TGCAGCGTGCGGTCTCCGGAACAGGGCTTCTATGGCTACACCTTC
CSVRSPEQGFYGYTF
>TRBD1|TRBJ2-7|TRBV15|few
TGTGCCACCAGCAGAGGGGACAGCTCCTACGAGCAGTACTTC
CATSRGDSSYEQYF
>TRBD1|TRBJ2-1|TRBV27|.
TGTGCCAGCAGTACCCGCCGGGACAGGGATTACAATGAGCAGTTCTTC
CASSTRRDRDYNEQFF
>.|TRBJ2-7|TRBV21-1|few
TGTGCCAGCAGCACCGGCCTGACAGCCTCGTACGAGCAGTACTTC
CASSTGLTASYEQYF
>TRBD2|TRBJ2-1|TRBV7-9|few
TGTGCCAGCAGCCCCGGGACTAGCTACAATGAGCAGTTCTTC
CASSPGTSYNEQFF
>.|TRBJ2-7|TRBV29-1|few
TGCAGCGTTGCGACCCTAGCGAAGTCCTACGAGCAGTACTTC
CSVATLAKSYEQYF
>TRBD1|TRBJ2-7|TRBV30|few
TGTGCCTGGGGACAGGCTTCCTACGAGCAGTACTTC
CAWGQASYEQYF
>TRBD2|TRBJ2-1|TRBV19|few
TGTGCCAGTAAGACTAGCGGGAGGGTGGGTGAGCAGTTCTTC
CASKTSGRVGEQFF
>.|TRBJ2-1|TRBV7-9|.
TGTGCCAGCAGCTTAGGTAGAGGGGTGACTAGGCAGTTCTTC
CASSLGRGVTRQFF
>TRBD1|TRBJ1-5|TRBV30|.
TGTGCCTGGACACCAACAGGGGCGACCAATCAGCCCCAGCATTTT
CAWTPTGATNQPQHF
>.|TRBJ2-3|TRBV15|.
TGTGCCACCAGCCCGAGGGGTGGAACAGATACGCAGTATTTT
CATSPRGGTDTQYF
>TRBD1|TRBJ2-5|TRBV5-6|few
TGTGCCAGCAGCTTCGGGACAGGGGTAATAGAGACCCAGTACTTC
CASSFGTGVIETQYF
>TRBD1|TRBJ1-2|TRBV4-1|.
TGCGCCAGCAGCCACCCCGGGACAGGGAGTGGCTACACCTTC
CASSHPGTGSGYTF
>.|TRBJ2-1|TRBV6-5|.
TGTGCCAGCAGTTACTCATGGGACTCGTGGTGGCAGTTCTTC
CASSYSWDSWWQFF
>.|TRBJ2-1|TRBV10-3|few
TGTGCCATCAGTGAGTCGATAGAAGTTTCCAATGAGCAGTTCTTC
CAISESIEVSNEQFF
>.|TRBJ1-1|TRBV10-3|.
TGTGCCATCAGGGGCCACAGGGATGGGAACACTGAAGCTTTCTTT
CAIRGHRDGNTEAFF
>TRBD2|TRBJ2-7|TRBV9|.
TGTGCCAGCAGCGTAGAAAGCGGGAGCGTCTACGAGCAGTACTTC
CASSVESGSVYEQYF
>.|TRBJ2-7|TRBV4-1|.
TGCGCCAGCAGCCCCGGAATCTCCTACGAGCAGTACTTC
CASSPGISYEQYF
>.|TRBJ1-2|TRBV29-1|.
TGCAGCGCCTCTGAGGGGACTAACTATGGCTACACCTTC
CSASEGTNYGYTF
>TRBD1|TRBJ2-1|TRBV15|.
TGTGCCACCAGCCCAAGCACAGGGGCCCGGAATGAGCAGTTCTTC
CATSPSTGARNEQFF
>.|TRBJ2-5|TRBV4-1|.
TGCGCCAGCAGCCAAGATCGGCCTTTGGGGGGCGGAGAGACCCAGTACTTC
CASSQDRPLGGGETQYF
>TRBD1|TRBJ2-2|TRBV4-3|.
TGCGCCAGCAGCCAAGATCTAGGGACAGGGGGCTCCGGGGAGCTGTTTTTT
CASSQDLGTGGSGELFF
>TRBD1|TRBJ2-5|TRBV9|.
TGTGCCAGCAGCGTAGCGGGAGGACAGGGGGGCGAGACCCAGTACTTC
CASSVAGGQGGETQYF
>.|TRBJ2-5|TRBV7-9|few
TGTGCCAGCAGCCATGGACGGCAAGAGACCCAGTACTTC
CASSHGRQETQYF
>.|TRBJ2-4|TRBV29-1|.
TGCAGCGTCGATGGAGCGGGCCTAGCCAAAAACATTCAGTACTTC
CSVDGAGLAKNIQYF